This T cell receptor beta chain was found in a study of T cells in Graves' hyperthyroidism and ophthalmopathy. Study-wide results and limits: Patients with ophthalmopathy were separated from those with stable hyperthyroidism by a 13 V-J model. Clonotypes that were expanded in thyroid above 0.001 mostly appeared in blood too.

Patients aged 18 to 65 had newly diagnosed hyperthyroidism lasting under 2 months. On the basis of clinical symptoms, serum thyroxine and TRAb, thyroid ultrasound and orbital computed tomography, diagnoses were made. This clonotype was observed many times. The target antigen is unknown. The V gene end was trimmed by 1 base and the J gene end by 4 bases; junction bases not matched to a gene: 7. Germline lookup yields CDR1 SGHRS and CDR2 YFSETQ. The CDR3 sequence is 15 residues long. TCR beta CDR3 regions were amplified from RNA. With the HTBI primer set, the TCR CDR3 went through a first round of RT-PCR. TCRdb independently ran MiXCR on the multiplex PCR reads; one entry per CDR3 protein. The sample has over 250,000 distinct CDR3 sequences, about 25% seen once; the top ten hold roughly 24%.

This clonotype was sampled from a man aged 35 to 55 with Graves' hyperthyroidism that later progressed to Graves' ophthalmopathy. The rearrangement joins TRBV5-1 to TRBJ2-7, with 8 bases lining up with TRBD1. The sequenced sample consisted of blood. The CDR3 DNA follows: TGCGCCAGCAGCTTGCTTTCAGGGACAGGTTACGAGCAGTACTTC. As protein: CASSLLSGTGYEQYF. Together with reference TRBV5-1 and TRBJ2-7, the CDR3 gives the full variable domain: KAGVTQTPRYLIKTRGQQVTLSCSPISGHRSVSWYQQTPGQGLQFLFEYFSETQRNKGNFPGRFSGRQFSNSRSEMNVSTLELGDSALYLCASSLLSGTGYEQYFGPGTRLTVT.